This T cell receptor beta chain was sequenced for a study of blood T cells in healthy people across ages. Primed by a sample-barcoded 5' primer and a J-beta primer mix, a second PCR proceeded for about 7 to 12 cycles. Via MiXCR, TCRdb re-called the 5' RACE reads, giving one row per CDR3 protein. Of fewer than 1.5 million distinct CDR3 sequences listed, 42% were seen once; the top ten hold less than 8%. There are 14 residues in the CDR3. CDR1 is SNHLY and CDR2 is FYNNEI in the germline V gene. Trimming stripped 7 bases from V and 5 bases from J, with 15 bases between. Each donor was a healthy Caucasian individual from Russia, aged about 6 to 95. Notes on this clonotype: What it binds is not known.

Study findings and constraints: Long-lived and aged donors differed, with more naive CD4+ cells and higher diversity in the long-lived.

The clonotype comes from a woman younger than 35 in good health. The V call is TRBV2, the J call TRBJ2-1; D remains ambiguous. Sequenced: blood. CDR3 sequence: CASKNRAQHNEQFF. Written as DNA, the CDR3 is TGTGCCAGCAAAAACCGGGCTCAACACAATGAGCAGTTCTTC. The whole variable domain, filled in from reference TRBV2 and TRBJ2-1, reads EPEVTQTPSHQVTQMGQEVILRCVPISNHLYFYWYRQILGQKVEFLVSFYNNEISEKSEIFDDQFSVERPDGSNFTLKIRSTKLEDSAMYFCASKNRAQHNEQFFGPGTRLTVL.